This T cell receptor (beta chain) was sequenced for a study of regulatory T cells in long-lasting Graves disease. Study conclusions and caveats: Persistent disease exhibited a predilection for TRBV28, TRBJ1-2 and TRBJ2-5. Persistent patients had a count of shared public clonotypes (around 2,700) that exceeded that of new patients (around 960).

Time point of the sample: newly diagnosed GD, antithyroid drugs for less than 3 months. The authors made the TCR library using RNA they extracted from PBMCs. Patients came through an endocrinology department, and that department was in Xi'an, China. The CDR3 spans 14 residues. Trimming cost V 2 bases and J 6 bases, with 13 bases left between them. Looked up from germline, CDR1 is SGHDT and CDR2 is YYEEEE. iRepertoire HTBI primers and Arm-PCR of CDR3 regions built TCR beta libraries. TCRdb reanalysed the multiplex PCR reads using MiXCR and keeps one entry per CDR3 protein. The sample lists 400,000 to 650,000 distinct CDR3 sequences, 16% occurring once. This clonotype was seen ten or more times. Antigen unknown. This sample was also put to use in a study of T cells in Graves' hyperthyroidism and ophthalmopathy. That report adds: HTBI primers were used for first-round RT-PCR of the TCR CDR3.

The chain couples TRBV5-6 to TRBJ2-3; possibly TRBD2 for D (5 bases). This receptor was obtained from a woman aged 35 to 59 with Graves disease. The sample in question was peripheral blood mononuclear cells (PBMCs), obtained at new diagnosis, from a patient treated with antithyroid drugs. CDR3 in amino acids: CASSFRRPGDTQYF. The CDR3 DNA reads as TGTGCCAGCAGCTTTCGAAGGCCGGGGGATACGCAGTATTTT.